The text below deals with one TCR beta chain. The data are from a study of blood T cell repertoires in COVID-19. In the study overall: The analysed material was cDNA or gDNA that came from T cells, B-cell-depleted T cells, or PBMCs.

The CDR3 loop spans 15 amino acids. Trimming took 0 bases from V and 5 from J, leaving 12 bases between them. CDR1 is SGHRS, CDR2 YFSETQ, per germline. The table came from immunoSEQ multiplex PCR; TCRdb's copy has only in-frame clones and leaves some out. The sample lists around 300,000 clones, less than 90% occurring once. This TCR came from a woman between 65 and 79 years old with COVID-19, enrolled during active disease. The sequenced material came from peripheral blood. The gene calls are TRBV5-1 and TRBJ2-1, with D maybe TRBD2 (7 bases). CDR3 amino acids: CASSLEAGAHNEQFF. DNA for the CDR3: TGCGCCAGCAGCTTGGAGGCGGGGGCCCACAATGAGCAGTTCTTC.